There are a few counts of the clone carrying this T cell receptor (beta chain). Its antigen is not known. The junction does not match germline at one end; this may be a read error. The CDR3 sequence is 16 residues long. Germline V lookup: CDR1 MGHRA, CDR2 YSYEKL. The time point denotes: persistent/refractory GD, antithyroid drugs over 5 years with positive TRAb. PBMC-extracted RNA yielded the TCR library. The source of the patients was an endocrinology department in Xi'an, China. Investigators prepared the TCR beta libraries by applying iRepertoire HTBI primers and Arm-PCR of CDR3 regions. As processed by the authors: Overall, samples carried approximately 56 TRBV and over 12 TRBJ segments. TCRdb called the multiplex PCR reads again in MiXCR, with one record for every CDR3 protein. The V and J calls shown here were made by TCRdb, not taken from the authors' results. The sample consists of about 470,000 distinct CDR3 sequences, around 20% of them appearing once.

This record comes from a study of regulatory T cells in long-lasting Graves disease. Points from the study as a whole: Patients with persistent disease showed a bias toward TRBV28, TRBJ1-2 and TRBJ2-5. With a small sample size, accuracy may have been reduced.

Sample: peripheral blood mononuclear cells (PBMCs), taken when the disease was refractory, from a patient treated with antithyroid drugs. The TCR originated in a female donor with Graves disease. This chain joins TRBV4-1 and TRBJ2-7; D is perhaps TRBD1 (6 bases). CDR3 DNA: TGCGCCAGCAGCCGCGGTGAGGGGACAACTTCCTACAAGCAGTACTTC. Encoded protein: CASSRGEGTTSYKQYF.